The entry below describes one TCR beta chain. Its antigen is currently unknown. The data were taken from a study of response to subunit inactivated influenza vaccine. Findings and caveats of the study: The authors suggested that few new T cells are recruited per seasonal influenza vaccination.

The V gene's germline CDR1 is MNHNS and CDR2 SASEGT. CDR3 length: 13 residues. The V and J ends lost 5 bases and 4 bases respectively, with 9 bases between them. TCRdb independently ran MiXCR on the RT-PCR reads; one entry per CDR3 protein. The table lists approximately 500,000 distinct CDR3 sequences, over 10% of them singletons. The source of this sequence is a man aged 50-59 years who received an inactivated influenza vaccine. The gene calls are TRBV6-1 and TRBJ2-1; tentatively, D is TRBD2 (6 bases). The source was PBMCs from blood, collected 35 to 45 days after vaccination. CDR3 loop: CASSQAGYNEQFF. CDR3 DNA: TGTGCCAGCAGTCAGGCGGGGTACAATGAGCAGTTCTTC.